The clone carrying this T cell receptor beta chain was seen many times. Its target is not known. This entry is derived from a study of T cells in Graves' hyperthyroidism and ophthalmopathy. Study-level results: Classification by a 13 V-J model distinguished ophthalmopathy from stable hyperthyroidism.

Germline V CDR1 and CDR2: SEHNR, FQNEAQ (reference sequence). Trimming pared 8 bases from V and 1 base from J, leaving 9 bases between. This CDR3 has 12 residues. Regions amplified from RNA transcripts were the TCR beta CDR3 regions. When the TCR CDR3 underwent first-round RT-PCR, the HTBI primer set was used. MiXCR, applied by TCRdb to the multiplex PCR reads, yields one record per CDR3 protein. Counted here are some 620,000 distinct CDR3 sequences, about a sixth occurring once; the ten biggest clones make up over 3.5%. The sequencing sample was made of blood. This chain uses TRBV7-9 with TRBJ2-7, with D perhaps being TRBD1 or TRBD2 (5 bases each). This receptor was obtained from a woman aged 30 to 39 with Graves' hyperthyroidism. The CDR3 spells CASRGGSYEQYF. As DNA, the CDR3 is TGTGCCAGCCGGGGCGGATCCTACGAGCAGTACTTC.